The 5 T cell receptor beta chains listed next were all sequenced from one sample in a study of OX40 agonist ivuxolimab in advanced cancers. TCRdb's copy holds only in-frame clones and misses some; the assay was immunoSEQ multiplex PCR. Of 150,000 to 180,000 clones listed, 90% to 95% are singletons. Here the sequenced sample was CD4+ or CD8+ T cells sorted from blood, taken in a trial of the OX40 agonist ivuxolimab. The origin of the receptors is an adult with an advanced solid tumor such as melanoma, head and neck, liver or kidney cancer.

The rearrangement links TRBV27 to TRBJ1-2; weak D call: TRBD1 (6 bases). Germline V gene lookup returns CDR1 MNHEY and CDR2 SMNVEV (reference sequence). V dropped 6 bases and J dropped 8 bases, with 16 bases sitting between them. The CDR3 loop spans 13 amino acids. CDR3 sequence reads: CASSQYRAGGYTF. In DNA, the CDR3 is TGTGCCAGCAGCCAGTACAGGGCCGGAGGCTACACCTTC.

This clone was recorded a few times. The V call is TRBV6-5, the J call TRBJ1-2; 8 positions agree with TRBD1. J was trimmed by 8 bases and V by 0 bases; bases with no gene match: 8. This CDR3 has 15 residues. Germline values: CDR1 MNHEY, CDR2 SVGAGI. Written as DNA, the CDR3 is TGTGCCAGCAGTTACTCGATGGGGGCAGGGGGCGGCTACACCTTC. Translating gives CASSYSMGAGGGYTF.

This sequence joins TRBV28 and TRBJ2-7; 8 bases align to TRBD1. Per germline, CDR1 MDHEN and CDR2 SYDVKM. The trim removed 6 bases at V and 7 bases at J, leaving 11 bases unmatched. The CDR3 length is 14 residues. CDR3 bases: TGTGCCAGCAGATCGGACAGGGCCCTTTGGGAGCAGTACTTC. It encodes CASRSDRALWEQYF.

DNA for the CDR3: TGTGCCAGTAGTACCCTTCCCACTGAAGCTTTCTTT. As protein: CASSTLPTEAFF. The chain combines TRBV19 with TRBJ1-1; D is unresolved. Trimming removed 4 bases at V and 4 bases at J, with 7 bases between. The CDR3 is made up of 12 amino acids. Germline CDR1 is LNHDA and CDR2 is SQIVND (reference sequence).

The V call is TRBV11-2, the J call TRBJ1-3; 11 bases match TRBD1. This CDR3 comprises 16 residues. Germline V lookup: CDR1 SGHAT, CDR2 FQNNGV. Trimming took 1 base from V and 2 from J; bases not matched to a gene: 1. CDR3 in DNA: TGTGCCAGCAGCTTAGCGGGACAGGGGGCTGGAAACACCATATATTTT. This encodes CASSLAGQGAGNTIYF.